These 31 T cell receptor beta chains originate from one sample sequenced in a study of radiation and T cells in renal cell carcinoma. This table comes from immunoSEQ multiplex PCR, and its TCRdb copy is limited to in-frame clones, with some not included. The top ten clones hold less than 20% of a sample with approximately 150,000 clones, 80% to 90% of them seen once. The time point: blood 4 weeks post-SBRT, at nephrectomy. The treatment: 15 Gy SBRT to primary tumor, nephrectomy 4 weeks later. The material was blood, obtained from a patient whose treatment included radiotherapy and nephrectomy. The receptors shown here come from a woman between 50 and 59 years old with renal cell carcinoma.

V usage is TRBV7-6 and J usage is TRBJ1-4; a weak D match, TRBD1 (6 bases). This CDR3 is built from 16 residues. Trimming took off 5 bases at V and 1 base at J, with 14 bases between the two ends. The germline V gene encodes CDR1 SGHVS and CDR2 FNYEAQ. CDR3 sequence (DNA): TGTGCCAGCAGCGCGAATTTAGGGGGAACTAATGAAAAACTGTTTTTT. Its translation: CASSANLGGTNEKLFF.

The chain employs TRBV10-1 and TRBJ2-7; 9 bases are shared with TRBD2. J lost 5 bases, V lost 6 bases, and 11 bases had no gene match. The CDR3 runs to 15 residues. Looked up from germline, CDR1 is WNHNN and CDR2 is SYGVQD (reference sequence). The CDR3 loop is CASRAGGGEINEQYF. DNA of the CDR3: TGCGCCAGCAGGGCGGGGGGGGGCGAGATAAACGAGCAGTACTTC.

The V and J genes are TRBV5-1 and TRBJ2-3; D is perhaps TRBD2 (5 bases). V lost 0 bases and J lost 0, with 11 bases in between. Germline loops: CDR1 SGHRS, CDR2 YFSETQ. This CDR3 contains 16 residues. CDR3 protein: CASSLATRTSTDTQYF. CDR3 bases: TGCGCCAGCAGCTTGGCCACGAGGACTAGCACAGATACGCAGTATTTT.

This clone has only a few counts. As DNA, the CDR3 is TGTGCCAGCAGCTCTCGCCTTCGGGAGCTGTTTTTT. Translated: CASSSRLRELFF. The chain couples TRBV27 to TRBJ2-2; D is unclear. The germline V gene encodes CDR1 MNHEY and CDR2 SMNVEV (reference sequence). V was shortened by 6 bases and J by 9 bases, with 11 bases between the two germline ends. This CDR3 has 12 amino acids.

The rearrangement joins TRBV7-8 to TRBJ1-5; a possible D gene is TRBD1 (5 bases). Trimming left V 2 bases short and J 7 bases short, with 9 bases between. The CDR3 extends over 13 amino acids. In germline, CDR1 is SGHVS, CDR2 FQNEAQ. The CDR3 sequence: CASSLFGDQPQHF. The CDR3 nucleotides read TGTGCCAGCAGCTTATTCGGGGACCAGCCCCAGCATTTT.

The chain recombines TRBV4-1 with TRBJ1-5, with 8 bases fitting TRBD1. This CDR3 has 17 amino acids. V trimming: 0 bases; J trimming: 6 bases; junction bases outside the gene matches: 10. The germline V gene encodes CDR1 MGHRA and CDR2 YSYEKL. The CDR3 loop reads CASSQDARGLFGQPQHF. In DNA form, the CDR3 reads TGCGCCAGCAGCCAAGATGCCAGGGGGCTTTTTGGTCAGCCCCAGCATTTT.

The chain couples TRBV27 to TRBJ1-1; D unresolved. The CDR3 extends over 16 amino acids. Germline V lookup: CDR1 MNHEY, CDR2 SMNVEV (reference sequence). The V end was cut by 1 base, the J end by 4 bases, with 16 bases between. This chain's CDR3 is CASSLFRGLEGTEAFF. CDR3 DNA sequence: TGTGCCAGCAGTTTATTTCGGGGTCTGGAGGGCACTGAAGCTTTCTTT.

The sample holds a few counts of this clone. This chain links TRBV5-4 with TRBJ1-2; weak D call: TRBD1 (5 bases). Trimming left V 4 bases short and J 3 bases short, with 10 bases between. Germline V gives CDR1 SGHNT, CDR2 YYREEE (reference sequence). The CDR3 contains 13 residues. The CDR3 DNA reads as TGTGCCAGCAGCCGATGGGGGGACTATGGCTACACCTTC. Its protein product is CASSRWGDYGYTF.

The rearrangement links TRBV2 to TRBJ2-2; 8 bases are shared with TRBD1. In germline, CDR1 is SNHLY, CDR2 FYNNEI. CDR3 size: 15 residues. Trimming cost V 3 bases and J 8 bases; bases outside gene matches: 8. The CDR3 reads CASSERGQAAGELFF. DNA for the CDR3: TGTGCCAGCAGTGAGAGGGGACAGGCAGCTGGGGAGCTGTTTTTT. Full variable domain (missing parts from reference TRBV2 and TRBJ2-2): EPEVTQTPSHQVTQMGQEVILRCVPISNHLYFYWYRQILGQKVEFLVSFYNNEISEKSEIFDDQFSVERPDGSNFTLKIRSTKLEDSAMYFCASSERGQAAGELFFGEGSRLTVL.

This chain connects TRBV13 to TRBJ2-2; TRBD2 agrees at 7 bases. This CDR3 has 17 residues. CDR1 is PRHDT and CDR2 is FYEKMQ in the germline V gene (reference sequence). Germline trimming cut 2 bases from V and 6 bases from J; bases unmatched to any gene: 12. Here the CDR3 DNA reads TGTGCCAGCAGCTTACCCTCCTGGGCGGGGGTAGCCGGGGAGCTGTTTTTT. Protein: CASSLPSWAGVAGELFF.

The CDR3 is CASRGLAGEEQYF. CDR3 bases: TGTGCCAGCAGGGGACTAGCGGGAGAAGAGCAGTACTTC. The chain combines TRBV25-1 with TRBJ2-7, with 14 bases matching TRBD2. Germline V gene lookup returns CDR1 MGHDK and CDR2 SYGVNS. CDR3 size: 13 residues. V shed 6 bases, J shed 7 bases, and the junction held 2 bases outside the gene matches.

The chain couples TRBV9 to TRBJ2-7; the D gene is possibly TRBD2 (6 bases). With 1 base removed from V and 1 base from J, the gap between germline ends came to 12 bases. Germline CDR1 reads SGDLS; CDR2 reads YYNGEE. The CDR3 contains 15 residues. CDR3 residues: CASSVRDSRSYEQYF. The CDR3 DNA is TGTGCCAGCAGCGTACGGGACTCCAGATCCTACGAGCAGTACTTC. Drawing the rest from reference TRBV9 and TRBJ2-7, the complete variable domain is DSGVTQTPKHLITATGQRVTLRCSPRSGDLSVYWYQQSLDQGLQFLIQYYNGEERAKGNILERFSAQQFPDLHSELNLSSLELGDSALYFCASSVRDSRSYEQYFGPGTRLTVT.

This chain joins TRBV28 and TRBJ2-3; tentatively, D is TRBD2 (6 bases). In germline, CDR1 is MDHEN, CDR2 SYDVKM. The CDR3 sequence is 16 residues long. V lost 6 bases and J 1 base, leaving 17 bases between the germline ends. CDR3 residues: CASRHHAGQGTDTQYF. The CDR3, as DNA: TGTGCCAGCAGACATCACGCGGGGCAGGGCACAGATACGCAGTATTTT.

This sequence joins TRBV2 and TRBJ1-4, with 9 positions matching TRBD1. Germline lookup yields CDR1 SNHLY and CDR2 FYNNEI. The V and J ends lost 8 bases and 6 bases, in that order; junction bases with no gene match: 7. The CDR3 totals 14 residues. The DNA for the CDR3 is TGTGCCAGCGGCCGCACAGGGGGCGATGAAAAACTGTTTTTT. This encodes CASGRTGGDEKLFF.

The V call is TRBV6-1, the J call TRBJ1-5; tentative D call: TRBD1 (5 bases). The CDR3 spans 16 residues. V gave up 3 bases and J gave up 6 bases, with 18 bases separating them. Germline assignment: CDR1 MNHNS and CDR2 SASEGT. The CDR3 region is CASSEKPPPGGQPQHF. The CDR3 nucleotides are TGTGCCAGCAGTGAGAAACCTCCACCGGGGGGTCAGCCCCAGCATTTT.

CDR3 bases: TGTGCCAGCAGCATGGGACAGCCTGGTGAGACCCAGTACTTC. This sequence encodes CASSMGQPGETQYF. The V call is TRBV7-3, the J call TRBJ2-5, with TRBD1 matching over 7 bases. Germline V gene sequence: CDR1 SGHTA, CDR2 FQGTGA. The V segment lost 5 bases and the J segment 5 bases; nucleotides outside the gene matches: 8. There are 14 residues in the CDR3.

The V call is TRBV28, the J call TRBJ2-1; maybe TRBD2 (6 bases). CDR1 and CDR2 (germline): MDHEN, SYDVKM. Trimming removed 3 bases from V and 2 bases from J, with 8 bases in between. This CDR3 spans 14 amino acids. CDR3 sequence reads: CASSFGGTYNEQFF. CDR3 DNA: TGTGCCAGCAGTTTTGGAGGGACCTACAATGAGCAGTTCTTC. Full variable domain (remainder filled in from reference TRBV28 and TRBJ2-1): DVKVTQSSRYLVKRTGEKVFLECVQDMDHENMFWYRQDPGLGLRLIYFSYDVKMKEKGDIPEGYSVSREKKERFSLILESASTNQTSMYLCASSFGGTYNEQFFGPGTRLTVL.

This clone occurred a few times. This rearrangement joins TRBV25-1 to TRBJ1-1, with 7 bases aligning to TRBD1. Per germline, CDR1 MGHDK and CDR2 SYGVNS. With V trimmed by 2 bases and J by 7 bases, 10 bases remained unmatched. This CDR3 comprises 15 residues. This CDR3 reads CASSEEGAGWGEAFF. The CDR3 DNA is TGTGCCAGCAGTGAAGAGGGGGCTGGGTGGGGTGAAGCTTTCTTT.

The J gene is TRBJ1-3, the V gene TRBV9; D is uncertain. V was pared by 0 bases and J by 2 bases, with 9 bases between. This CDR3 has 15 amino acids. Per germline, CDR1 SGDLS and CDR2 YYNGEE. The CDR3 DNA reads as TGTGCCAGCAGCGTAGCTTGGGGTGCTGGAAACACCATATATTTT. The encoded protein is CASSVAWGAGNTIYF.

The chain uses TRBV18 and TRBJ1-5; TRBD1 might be the D (6 bases). Germline V lookup: CDR1 KGHSH, CDR2 LQKENI. V gave up 3 bases and J gave up 5 bases, with 20 bases separating them. This CDR3 spans 17 amino acids. Here the CDR3 DNA reads TGTGCCAGCTCACCCAGGACAGCCGCGGGAAGTGATCAGCCCCAGCATTTT. It yields the protein CASSPRTAAGSDQPQHF. Full variable domain (missing parts from reference TRBV18 and TRBJ1-5): NAGVMQNPRHLVRRRGQEARLRCSPMKGHSHVYWYRQLPEEGLKFMVYLQKENIIDESGMPKERFSAEFPKEGPSILRIQQVVRGDSAAYFCASSPRTAAGSDQPQHFGDGTRLSIL.

This sequence joins TRBV5-1 and TRBJ1-6, with a weak D call TRBD1 (6 bases). In germline, CDR1 is SGHRS, CDR2 YFSETQ. This CDR3 has 16 amino acids. With 1 base removed from V and 3 bases from J, the gap between germline ends came to 11 bases. CDR3 residues: CASSLSGQFYNSPLHF. In DNA form, the CDR3 reads TGCGCCAGCAGCTTGAGCGGACAGTTCTATAATTCACCCCTCCACTTT.

This sequence joins TRBV7-9 and TRBJ2-7, with D uncertain. The CDR3 runs to 13 residues. Germline V CDR1 and CDR2: SEHNR, FQNEAQ (reference sequence). The V end lost 1 base, the J end lost 7 bases, and 11 bases lay between the germline ends. In nucleotides, the CDR3 is TGTGCCAGCAGCTTAGACGCATGGACGGAGCAGTACTTC. Protein sequence: CASSLDAWTEQYF.

This clone occurred a few times. The chain has TRBV29-1 and TRBJ1-1; no firm D call. The CDR3 totals 14 residues. CDR1 SQVTM and CDR2 ANQGSEA come from the germline V gene. Trimming removed 4 bases from V and 0 bases from J, with 12 bases in between. The DNA for the CDR3 is TGCAGCGTTGTTCCTCCAAGGATGAACACTGAAGCTTTCTTT. Its protein is CSVVPPRMNTEAFF.

The chain recombines TRBV19 with TRBJ2-5; 8 nucleotides line up with TRBD1. V lost 10 bases to trimming and J lost 1 base; unmatched junction nucleotides: 5. This CDR3 is built from 13 residues. Germline CDR1 and CDR2: LNHDA and SQIVND (reference sequence). This CDR3 is CATRGQGQETQYF. The CDR3 DNA reads as TGTGCCACCAGGGGGCAGGGCCAAGAGACCCAGTACTTC.

The chain links TRBV5-1 to TRBJ2-7, with D uncertain. CDR1 and CDR2 (germline): SGHRS, YFSETQ. The CDR3 totals 14 residues. V dropped 1 base and J dropped 3 bases, with 11 bases sitting between them. CDR3 protein: CASSLNIDRYEQYF. The CDR3, as DNA: TGCGCCAGCAGCTTGAACATTGATCGCTACGAGCAGTACTTC. Full variable domain (outside the CDR3, taken from reference TRBV5-1 and TRBJ2-7): KAGVTQTPRYLIKTRGQQVTLSCSPISGHRSVSWYQQTPGQGLQFLFEYFSETQRNKGNFPGRFSGRQFSNSRSEMNVSTLELGDSALYLCASSLNIDRYEQYFGPGTRLTVT.

The chain employs TRBV14 and TRBJ2-3, with no clear D. The CDR3 is made up of 15 amino acids. V lost 4 bases to trimming and J lost 2 bases, with 13 bases between them. Germline CDR1 reads SGHDN; CDR2 reads FVKESK. CDR3 protein: CASSPIGGTTDTQYF. The CDR3 DNA reads as TGTGCCAGCAGCCCCATTGGCGGAACCACAGATACGCAGTATTTT. The entire variable domain, with the rest obtained from reference TRBV14 and TRBJ2-3, is as follows: EAGVTQFPSHSVIEKGQTVTLRCDPISGHDNLYWYRRVMGKEIKFLLHFVKESKQDESGMPNNRFLAERTGGTYSTLKVQPAELEDSGVYFCASSPIGGTTDTQYFGPGTRLTVL.

The chain is built from TRBV10-3 and TRBJ2-4; D unclear. Between the trimmed V and J ends, which lost 4 bases and 0 bases, there was a span of 25 bases. This CDR3 comprises 20 residues. Germline values: CDR1 ENHRY, CDR2 SYGVKD. This CDR3 is CAISGGSVSEPMLAKNIQYF. DNA for the CDR3: TGTGCCATCAGTGGTGGGTCGGTCAGTGAGCCTATGTTAGCCAAAAACATTCAGTACTTC.

The chain has TRBV5-4 and TRBJ2-2; possible D gene TRBD1, 5 bases. Between the trimmed V and J ends, which lost 2 bases and 5 bases, there was a span of 7 bases. The CDR3 totals 13 residues. Germline CDR1 and CDR2: SGHNT and YYREEE (reference sequence). In DNA, the CDR3 is TGTGCCAGCAGCTTCGCAGGGACCGGGGAGCTGTTTTTT. It specifies CASSFAGTGELFF. The full variable domain, rest sourced from reference TRBV5-4 and TRBJ2-2, is ETGVTQSPTHLIKTRGQQVTLRCSSQSGHNTVSWYQQALGQGPQFIFQYYREEENGRGNFPPRFSGLQFPNYSSELNVNALELDDSALYLCASSFAGTGELFFGEGSRLTVL.

The V gene is TRBV28, the J gene TRBJ2-1, with TRBD1 matching 9 bases. V was pared by 5 bases and J by 7 bases, with 9 bases of the junction left unmatched. The germline V gene encodes CDR1 MDHEN and CDR2 SYDVKM. The CDR3 is made up of 15 amino acids. This CDR3 reads CASSAPGQGENEQFF. The DNA of the CDR3 is TGTGCCAGCAGTGCCCCGGGACAGGGCGAAAATGAGCAGTTCTTC.

A single count supports this clone. The chain links TRBV5-1 to TRBJ2-1; 11 nucleotides line up with TRBD2. The CDR3 is 15 amino acids. Germline loops: CDR1 SGHRS, CDR2 YFSETQ. V lost 3 bases, J lost 7 bases, and 6 bases stayed unmatched. CDR3 loop: CASSSLAGAGNEQFF. The CDR3 region has the DNA TGCGCCAGCAGCTCACTAGCGGGGGCCGGGAATGAGCAGTTCTTC.

The V call is TRBV2, the J call TRBJ2-2, with a tentative D call TRBD2 (7 bases). Per germline, CDR1 SNHLY and CDR2 FYNNEI. The germline V and J ends were trimmed by 6 bases and 0 bases, with 11 bases remaining between them. This CDR3 spans 15 amino acids. The CDR3 sequence is CASRGGQANTGELFF. For the CDR3, the DNA is TGTGCCAGCAGGGGGGGGCAGGCGAACACCGGGGAGCTGTTTTTT.